Sequencing of this T cell receptor beta chain was carried out in a study of circulating and synovial CD4+ cells in juvenile arthritis. Study-wide results and caveats: Circulating pathogenic-like lymphocytes shared a substantially higher fraction of CDR3 sequences with synovium than bulk blood. These repertoires were less diverse than bulk blood CD4 repertoires. CPL and bulk CD4 samples differed at least tenfold in T cell genomes. Circulating pathogenic-like and bulk T cells looked alike by Vbeta family usage.

On this clone: Its antigen is not known.

The method was immunoSEQ multiplex PCR; TCRdb's version includes in-frame clones alone and lacks a portion of them. The sample has under 40,000 clones, around 93% seen once. Sequences were obtained from CD4+ T cells from blood. This TCR came from a human donor with juvenile idiopathic arthritis.

CDR3: CASSPQGTGELFF. Here the CDR3 DNA reads TGTGCCAGCTCACCCCAGGGTACCGGGGAGCTGTTTTTT. The genes are TRBV18 and TRBJ2-2; maybe TRBD1 (5 bases). The V and J ends lost 3 bases and 5 bases respectively, with 7 bases between them. The CDR3 is 13 residues long. The germline V gene has CDR1 KGHSH and CDR2 LQKENI.